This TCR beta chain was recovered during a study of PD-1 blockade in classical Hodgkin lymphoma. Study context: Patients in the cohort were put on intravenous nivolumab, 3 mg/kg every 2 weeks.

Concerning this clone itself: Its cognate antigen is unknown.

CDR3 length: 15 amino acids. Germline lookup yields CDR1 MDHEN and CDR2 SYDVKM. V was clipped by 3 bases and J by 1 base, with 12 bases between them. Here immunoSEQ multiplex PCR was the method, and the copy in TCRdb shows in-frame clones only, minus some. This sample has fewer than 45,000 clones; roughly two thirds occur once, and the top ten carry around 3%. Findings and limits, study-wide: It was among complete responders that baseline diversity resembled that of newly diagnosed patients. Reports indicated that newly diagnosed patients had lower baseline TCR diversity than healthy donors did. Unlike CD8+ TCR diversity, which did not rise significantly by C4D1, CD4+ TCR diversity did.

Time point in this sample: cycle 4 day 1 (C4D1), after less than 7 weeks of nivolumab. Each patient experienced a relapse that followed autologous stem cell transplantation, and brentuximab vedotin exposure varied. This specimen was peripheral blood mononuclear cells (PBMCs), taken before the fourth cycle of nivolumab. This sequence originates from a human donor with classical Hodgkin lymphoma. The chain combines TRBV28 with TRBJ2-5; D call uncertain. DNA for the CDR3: TGTGCCAGCAGTTTCTCCCGGAAGGTCCAAGAGACCCAGTACTTC. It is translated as CASSFSRKVQETQYF.